The 24 T cell receptor beta chains presented below share a single source sample, sequenced in a study of blood T cell repertoires in COVID-19 (dated by TCRdb to the early 2020s). Preparation of the library involved the immunoSEQ multiplex PCR assay. TCRdb took over this immuneACCESS table, retaining in-frame rearrangements with V and J assigned. Such tables are incomplete; in checked studies, under half of the missing clones stem from an unresolved V gene, and the remainder is unexplained. The sample table records about 350,000 clones; approximately 86% of these occur just once. The biggest ten clones account for about 7.1% of the sample. Sequences were obtained from peripheral blood. Receptors originate from a woman aged 60 to 75 with COVID-19, enrolled during active disease.

On this clone itself: Other DNA sequences in this specimen translate into the identical CDR3. CDR3 protein: CASSPGYTDTQYF. As DNA, the CDR3 is TGTGCCAGCAGCCCGGGGTACACAGATACGCAGTATTTT. The J gene is TRBJ2-3, the V gene TRBV5-4; a possible D gene is TRBD2 (5 bases). Germline V gives CDR1 SGHNT, CDR2 YYREEE (reference sequence). With 4 bases removed from V and 2 bases from J, the gap between germline ends came to 8 bases. The CDR3 is made up of 13 amino acids.

Concerning this clone itself: Other DNA sequences from this sample encode an identical CDR3 as well. The chain is built from TRBV18 and TRBJ1-6; the match to TRBD1 covers 8 bases. Germline V CDR1 and CDR2: KGHSH, LQKENI. Germline trimming cut 3 bases from V and 7 bases from J; bases unmatched to any gene: 2. This CDR3 spans 14 amino acids. CDR3 in DNA: TGTGCCAGCTCACCCGGACAGGGAAATTCACCCCTCCACTTT. Translating gives CASSPGQGNSPLHF. Looking up the rest from reference TRBV18 and TRBJ1-6 gives the full variable domain: NAGVMQNPRHLVRRRGQEARLRCSPMKGHSHVYWYRQLPEEGLKFMVYLQKENIIDESGMPKERFSAEFPKEGPSILRIQQVVRGDSAAYFCASSPGQGNSPLHFGNGTRLTVT.

This chain uses TRBV9 with TRBJ2-7; 10 bases line up with TRBD1. The germline V gene encodes CDR1 SGDLS and CDR2 YYNGEE. The trim removed 2 bases at V and 6 bases at J, leaving 2 bases unmatched. This CDR3 region has 13 residues. The CDR3 loop reads CASSVWDRGEQYF. Here the CDR3 DNA reads TGTGCCAGCAGCGTGTGGGACAGGGGCGAGCAGTACTTC.

The V and J genes are TRBV6-5 and TRBJ2-7; 7 bases are shared with TRBD1. The V segment lost 6 bases and the J segment 4 bases; nucleotides outside the gene matches: 12. The CDR3 runs to 15 residues. Germline CDR1 reads MNHEY; CDR2 reads SVGAGI. DNA of the CDR3: TGTGCCAGCAGCCCAAGACAGGGATTTAATTACGAGCAGTACTTC. Encoded protein: CASSPRQGFNYEQYF.

The V and J genes are TRBV4-3 and TRBJ2-2; TRBD2 aligns across 11 bases. The CDR3 is 15 residues long. Germline values: CDR1 LGHNA, CDR2 YSLEER. The ends lost 7 bases at V and 6 bases at J; junction bases unmatched: 7. The CDR3 sequence is CASTLAGGVAGELFF. The CDR3 DNA follows: TGCGCCAGCACTCTAGCGGGGGGCGTTGCCGGGGAGCTGTTTTTT.

This clone was seen once. The chain employs TRBV5-1 and TRBJ2-3; 14 nucleotides agree with TRBD2. CDR3 length: 17 amino acids. V was clipped by 3 bases and J by 0 bases; unmatched bases: 3. Germline lookup yields CDR1 SGHRS and CDR2 YFSETQ. DNA for the CDR3: TGCGCCAGCAGCTACGGACTAGCGGGGGGTAGCACAGATACGCAGTATTTT. This encodes CASSYGLAGGSTDTQYF.

This sequence joins TRBV11-1 and TRBJ2-1; 10 bases align to TRBD2. CDR3 size: 15 residues. Germline loops: CDR1 SGHAT, CDR2 FQDESV (reference sequence). V trimming: 4 bases; J trimming: 4 bases; junction bases outside the gene matches: 4. The CDR3 bases are TGTGCCAGCAGCTCCACAGCGGGGGGGTACAATGAGCAGTTCTTC. It encodes CASSSTAGGYNEQFF.

The chain links TRBV7-3 to TRBJ2-3, with 9 bases identical to TRBD2. The CDR3 extends over 17 amino acids. V lost 0 bases and J lost 2; bases outside the gene matches: 6. In germline, CDR1 is SGHTA, CDR2 FQGTGA. The CDR3 nucleotides read TGTGCCAGCAGCTTAACTAGCGGGGGCCTACCCACAGATACGCAGTATTTT. It is translated as CASSLTSGGLPTDTQYF.

The rearrangement uses TRBV14 and TRBJ2-3, with D possibly being TRBD2 (6 bases). The CDR3 has 15 amino acids. Trimming removed 6 bases from V and 1 base from J, with 14 bases in between. Germline loops: CDR1 SGHDN, CDR2 FVKESK. The CDR3 is CASRLAGTGTDTQYF. The DNA of the CDR3 is TGTGCCAGCAGGTTAGCTGGGACTGGCACAGATACGCAGTATTTT. The full variable domain, in which reference TRBV14 and TRBJ2-3 provide the parts outside the CDR3, is EAGVTQFPSHSVIEKGQTVTLRCDPISGHDNLYWYRRVMGKEIKFLLHFVKESKQDESGMPNNRFLAERTGGTYSTLKVQPAELEDSGVYFCASRLAGTGTDTQYFGPGTRLTVL.

The rearrangement uses TRBV5-1 and TRBJ1-1; TRBD1 matches 7 bases. The CDR3 extends over 15 amino acids. J gave up 0 bases and V 3 bases, and 5 bases lay outside the gene matches. Looked up from germline, CDR1 is SGHRS and CDR2 is YFSETQ. CDR3 nucleotides: TGCGCCAGCAGCTGGGGGGACAGCTTGAACACTGAAGCTTTCTTT. It is translated as CASSWGDSLNTEAFF.

The V and J genes are TRBV6-2 or TRBV6-3 and TRBJ2-2, with 7 bases that match TRBD1. The germline gives CDR1 MNHEY, CDR2 SVGEGT. The junction had 2 bases not matched to a gene; V was cut back by 4 bases and J by 3 bases. The CDR3 spans 14 residues. CDR3 nucleotides: TGTGCCAGCAGTTGGGACAGCTACACCGGGGAGCTGTTTTTT. Its translation is CASSWDSYTGELFF.

V is TRBV6-6 and J is TRBJ1-2; TRBD1 agrees at 9 bases. The CDR3 extends over 16 amino acids. V was pared by 5 bases and J by 6 bases, with 13 bases of the junction left unmatched. CDR1 and CDR2 from the germline V gene are MNHNY and SVGAGI (reference sequence). The CDR3 reads CASSRRGQGVVDGYTF. Here the CDR3 DNA reads TGTGCCAGCAGTCGCAGGGGACAGGGAGTAGTAGATGGCTACACCTTC.

CDR3 loop: CASSQGLDRQASNTEAFF. CDR3 DNA: TGTGCCAGCAGCCAAGGGTTGGACCGACAGGCTTCGAACACTGAAGCTTTCTTT. The J gene is TRBJ1-1, the V gene TRBV4-2; TRBD1 is a possible D gene (6 bases). The V end lost 1 base, the J end lost 1 base, and 19 bases lay between the germline ends. The CDR3 loop spans 18 amino acids. In germline, CDR1 is LGHNA, CDR2 YNFKEQ.

The genes are TRBV5-6 and TRBJ1-5, with D unresolved. Per germline, CDR1 SGHDT and CDR2 YYEEEE. This CDR3 spans 14 amino acids. Trimming removed 0 bases from V and 3 bases from J, with 7 bases in between. In nucleotides, the CDR3 is TGTGCCAGCAGCTTGGGACTCCACAATCAGCCCCAGCATTTT. Its protein product is CASSLGLHNQPQHF.

V and J are TRBV18 and TRBJ2-5; 9 bases agree with TRBD1. The CDR3 is 16 residues long. The V gene's germline CDR1 is KGHSH and CDR2 LQKENI. The V gene end was trimmed by 3 bases and the J gene end by 3 bases; junction bases not matched to a gene: 8. Here the CDR3 reads CASSPSPGQGEETQYF. The CDR3 DNA sequence: TGTGCCAGCTCACCCTCCCCGGGACAGGGAGAAGAGACCCAGTACTTC.

A few counts support this clone. The rearrangement uses TRBV7-2 and TRBJ1-4; 7 nucleotides align to TRBD1. This CDR3 comprises 15 residues. Germline CDR1 and CDR2: SGHTA and FQGNSA. V shed 5 bases and J 1 base; nucleotides not matched to a gene: 4. The CDR3 region has the DNA TGTGCCAGCAGCCCGAGACAGGGAACTAATGAAAAACTGTTTTTT. Protein: CASSPRQGTNEKLFF.

The chain uses TRBV19 and TRBJ2-7; 8 bases are shared with TRBD1. Losses at the gene ends were 4 bases for V and 5 bases for J; bases not matched to a gene: 4. The CDR3 spans 13 residues. Germline V gene data show CDR1 as LNHDA and CDR2 as SQIVND (reference sequence). CDR3 nucleotide sequence: TGTGCCAGTAGTAGACAGGGGTTCCACGAGCAGTACTTC. Translated, it gives CASSRQGFHEQYF.

The J gene is TRBJ2-3, the V gene TRBV10-3; perhaps TRBD1 as D (5 bases). Germline lookup yields CDR1 ENHRY and CDR2 SYGVKD. Trimming stripped 3 bases from V and 1 base from J, with 14 bases between. The CDR3 loop spans 16 amino acids. The CDR3 region is CAISDPGLRGTDTQYF. In DNA, the CDR3 is TGTGCCATCAGTGATCCGGGCCTCAGGGGCACAGATACGCAGTATTTT.

V is TRBV5-8 and J is TRBJ2-5, with 10 bases aligning to TRBD1. The CDR3 is 15 residues long. With 0 bases clipped from V and 2 bases from J, the junction kept 1 base outside the gene matches. The V gene's germline CDR1 is SGHTS and CDR2 YDEGEE. This CDR3 reads CASSLGDRGQETQYF. The CDR3 region has the DNA TGTGCCAGCAGCTTGGGGGACAGGGGTCAAGAGACCCAGTACTTC.

The chain employs TRBV11-3 and TRBJ1-3; TRBD1 aligns across 9 bases. This CDR3 is 15 amino acids long. Germline CDR1 SGHNT, CDR2 YENEEA. V gave up 5 bases and J gave up 4 bases; unmatched junction bases: 6. CDR3 sequence (DNA): TGTGCCAGCAGCACCTGGGACAGGGAGGGAAACACCATATATTTT. It translates to CASSTWDREGNTIYF.

V and J are TRBV4-1 and TRBJ2-3; D ambiguous. The germline V gene encodes CDR1 MGHRA and CDR2 YSYEKL. CDR3 length: 17 amino acids. The V end lost 1 base, the J end lost 0 bases, and 14 bases lay between the germline ends. CDR3 sequence (DNA): TGCGCCAGCAGCCAAGGGTCGTGGTACACAAGCACAGATACGCAGTATTTT. Protein: CASSQGSWYTSTDTQYF.

The chain is built from TRBV15 and TRBJ1-2; no clear D gene. The CDR3 has 16 amino acids. Trimming stripped 0 bases from V and 6 bases from J, with 17 bases between. Germline V CDR1 and CDR2: LNHNV, YYDKDF (reference sequence). CDR3 sequence reads: CATSRERGEGRHGYTF. The CDR3 DNA sequence: TGTGCCACCAGCAGAGAACGGGGAGAAGGGAGACATGGCTACACCTTC.

The chain is built from TRBV2 and TRBJ2-1, with 9 bases aligning to TRBD1. The CDR3 runs to 16 residues. The germline V gene has CDR1 SNHLY and CDR2 FYNNEI. V lost 5 bases, J lost 2 bases, and 7 bases stayed unmatched. CDR3 amino acids: CASSKQGAQAYNEQFF. CDR3 DNA: TGTGCCAGCAGTAAACAGGGGGCGCAGGCCTACAATGAGCAGTTCTTC.

The rearrangement links TRBV6-5 to TRBJ2-7; no definite D call. Germline V gene data show CDR1 as MNHEY and CDR2 as SVGAGI. Between the trimmed V and J ends, which lost 6 bases and 2 bases, there was a span of 11 bases. The CDR3 consists of 13 residues. The DNA for the CDR3 is TGTGCCAGCAGCCTTACAGCCACCTACGAGCAGTACTTC. Translated: CASSLTATYEQYF.